Sequencing of this T cell receptor (beta chain) was carried out in a study of beta chain features in type 1 diabetes. Naive, central memory, regulatory and stem cell-like memory cells within the CD4+ compartment were sorted using CD45RO/CCR7/CD25/CD127/CD95/CD27. As every portion of the isolated RNA was reverse transcribed, the sequencing read expressed TCRB transcripts. Naive, central memory and regulatory T cell samples averaged roughly 4 million reads. Profiled with immunoSEQ multiplex PCR; TCRdb holds only in-frame clones, not every one. The repertoire holds some 150,000 clones, with over 8.5% as singletons. There are many counts of this clone. The target antigen is unknown. Study outcomes and limitations: Patients with type 1 diabetes showed fewer VDJ junction insertions and more deletions. Moderate but significant shortening of TCRB CDR3s was recorded in all four CD4+ subsets from Type 1 diabetes patients.

The sequenced material came from central memory CD4+ T cells from blood. The clonotype originates from a man aged 18 to 35 in good health.

CDR3 nucleotide sequence: TGTGCCTGGACCTTCCGGGACAGGGGGCGAGAGACCCAGTACTTC. Protein: CAWTFRDRGRETQYF. This sequence joins TRBV30 and TRBJ2-5, with 12 positions matching TRBD1. The CDR3 totals 15 residues. CDR1 is GTSNPN, CDR2 SVGIG, per germline (reference sequence). The J segment lost 4 bases and the V segment lost 4 bases, leaving 7 bases of the junction unmatched.